The 16 T cell receptor beta chains given below trace back to one sample, sequenced in a study of vaccination effects on CD4 cells after COVID-19. These receptors are not linked to any known antigen. The culture ran for 10 days, and then CD4+ T cells were isolated. Only in-frame clones appear in the TCRdb table, and some are missing; sequencing was by immunoSEQ multiplex PCR. The sample yields around 40,000 clones, roughly two thirds seen once. Specimen: CD4+ T cells from PBMCs cultured without peptide, collected before COVID-19 vaccination. The receptors derive from a human donor who received a COVID-19 vaccine.

This clone was found a few times. The chain uses TRBV7-2 and TRBJ1-2, with TRBD1 matching over 7 bases. The CDR3 is 14 residues long. Trimming at V came to 3 bases and at J to 6 bases, leaving 7 bases not matched to a gene. Germline V gene data show CDR1 as SGHTA and CDR2 as FQGNSA. In DNA, the CDR3 is TGTGCCAGCAGCTTTTACCTTGGACAGGATGGCTACACCTTC. Residues: CASSFYLGQDGYTF.

V is TRBV6-6 and J is TRBJ2-7; the match to TRBD2 covers 10 bases. This CDR3 is 14 amino acids long. Germline CDR1 and CDR2: MNHNY and SVGAGI (reference sequence). V shed 5 bases, J shed 3 bases, and the junction held 4 bases outside the gene matches. The CDR3 DNA is TGTGCCAGCAGTCGCGGGACTAGCGACTACGAGCAGTACTTC. Translation gives CASSRGTSDYEQYF.

V is TRBV6-5 and J is TRBJ2-7; D not resolved. The CDR3 is made up of 12 amino acids. V gave up 6 bases and J gave up 5 bases, with 11 bases separating them. Germline-derived CDR1 and CDR2 are MNHEY and SVGAGI. CDR3 protein: CASSPITNEQYF. CDR3 bases: TGTGCCAGCAGCCCGATCACGAACGAGCAGTACTTC.

As concerns this clone: Other DNA sequences in this sample translate to the same CDR3. The chain combines TRBV19 with TRBJ1-3; D is undetermined. V lost 6 bases and J 0 bases, leaving 3 bases between the germline ends. CDR1 and CDR2 (germline): LNHDA, SQIVND (reference sequence). There are 12 residues in the CDR3. CDR3 residues: CASSPSGNTIYF. The CDR3 DNA reads TGTGCCAGTAGCCCCTCTGGAAACACCATATATTTT.

The J gene is TRBJ2-7, the V gene TRBV7-9; D may be TRBD1 (5 bases). The CDR3 consists of 14 residues. The germline V gene encodes CDR1 SEHNR and CDR2 FQNEAQ (reference sequence). V was trimmed by 7 bases and J by 0 bases, leaving 13 bases between them. This CDR3 is CASTGQGVSYEQYF. In DNA, the CDR3 is TGTGCCAGCACCGGTCAGGGCGTCTCCTACGAGCAGTACTTC.

The chain couples TRBV5-1 to TRBJ1-4; TRBD1 might be the D (5 bases). V lost 2 bases, J lost 7 bases, and 12 bases lay in between. The germline V gene has CDR1 SGHRS and CDR2 YFSETQ. This CDR3 spans 14 amino acids. The CDR3 is CASSLQDGSEKLFF. In DNA, the CDR3 is TGCGCCAGCAGCTTACAGGATGGGAGTGAAAAACTGTTTTTT.

V gene TRBV14 combines with J gene TRBJ2-7; TRBD2 is a possible D gene (6 bases). CDR3 length: 15 residues. Trimming took 5 bases from V and 5 from J, leaving 19 bases between them. Per the germline V gene, CDR1 is SGHDN and CDR2 is FVKESK. This chain's CDR3 is CASSFRSPGRHEQYF. CDR3 coding DNA: TGTGCCAGCAGCTTTAGATCGCCAGGGAGGCACGAGCAGTACTTC.

This chain uses TRBV5-1 with TRBJ2-2; 7 nucleotides line up with TRBD1. CDR1 SGHRS and CDR2 YFSETQ come from the germline V gene. The CDR3 consists of 15 residues. Losses at the gene ends were 3 bases for V and 2 bases for J; bases not matched to a gene: 4. CDR3 sequence: CASSYRDSNTGELFF. CDR3 DNA sequence: TGCGCCAGCAGCTACCGGGACAGCAACACCGGGGAGCTGTTTTTT.

This clone has a handful of counts. The V call is TRBV25-1, the J call TRBJ1-1; no definite D call. The CDR3 covers 14 residues. The ends were cut back, 2 bases at V and 0 bases at J, with 7 bases in the middle. The germline V gene encodes CDR1 MGHDK and CDR2 SYGVNS. CDR3 amino acids: CASSEVGMNTEAFF. In nucleotides, the CDR3 is TGTGCCAGCAGTGAAGTGGGGATGAACACTGAAGCTTTCTTT.

The rearrangement links TRBV5-8 to TRBJ2-3; TRBD1 is a possible D gene (6 bases). Germline V CDR1 and CDR2: SGHTS, YDEGEE. Trimming pared 3 bases from V and 6 bases from J, leaving 17 bases between. The CDR3 contains 15 residues. The DNA of the CDR3 is TGTGCCAGCAGCTCTCAGGGGCGCTTCGCGGATACGCAGTATTTT. This gives the protein CASSSQGRFADTQYF.

This chain connects TRBV6-5 to TRBJ2-3, with a possible D match to TRBD1 (6 bases). V lost 8 bases and J 0 bases, leaving 9 bases between the germline ends. The CDR3 is 13 amino acids. CDR1 is MNHEY and CDR2 is SVGAGI in the germline V gene. The CDR3 nucleotides are TGTGCCAGCGGGACACCCAGCACAGATACGCAGTATTTT. Amino acids: CASGTPSTDTQYF.

This chain joins TRBV29-1 and TRBJ2-3; D remains unclear. This CDR3 has 10 residues. V lost 4 bases, J lost 6 bases, and 5 bases lay in between. The germline V gene encodes CDR1 SQVTM and CDR2 ANQGSEA. In DNA, the CDR3 is TGCAGCGTTGGTGAGGATACGCAGTATTTT. Its protein product is CSVGEDTQYF.

The rearrangement links TRBV5-3 to TRBJ2-7, with no clear D. TRBV5-3 falls under the ORF class, with uncertain function. With 4 bases removed from V and 4 bases from J, the gap between germline ends came to 12 bases. The CDR3 has 13 amino acids. This CDR3 reads CARSPRPPYEQYF. In DNA, the CDR3 is TGTGCCAGAAGCCCCCGGCCACCGTACGAGCAGTACTTC.

The CDR3 DNA reads as TGCGCCAGCAGCTGGGACAGGGCAAACACTGAAGCTTTCTTT. Its protein product is CASSWDRANTEAFF. The chain links TRBV5-1 to TRBJ1-1, with 9 bases aligning to TRBD1. Germline-derived CDR1 and CDR2 are SGHRS and YFSETQ. This CDR3 is built from 14 residues. The V gene end was trimmed by 3 bases and the J gene end by 2 bases; junction bases not matched to a gene: 2.

The gene calls are TRBV7-8 and TRBJ1-5, with TRBD1 as a possible D gene (5 bases). The germline CDR1 and CDR2 sequences are SGHVS and FQNEAQ. This CDR3 is 17 amino acids long. Trimming cost V 4 bases and J 3 bases, with 19 bases left between them. The DNA for the CDR3 is TGTGCCAGCAGCTCGATCCGGGACTTACCGGACAATCAGCCCCAGCATTTT. Amino acid sequence: CASSSIRDLPDNQPQHF.

The chain carries TRBV18 and TRBJ2-1; tentatively, D is TRBD1 (5 bases). The CDR3 is 14 residues long. Trimming shortened V by 1 base and J by 6 bases, and 10 bases separated the two germline ends. Looked up from germline, CDR1 is KGHSH and CDR2 is LQKENI. The CDR3 is CASSPQGRGNEQFF. For the CDR3, the DNA is TGTGCCAGCTCACCACAGGGTAGGGGCAATGAGCAGTTCTTC.